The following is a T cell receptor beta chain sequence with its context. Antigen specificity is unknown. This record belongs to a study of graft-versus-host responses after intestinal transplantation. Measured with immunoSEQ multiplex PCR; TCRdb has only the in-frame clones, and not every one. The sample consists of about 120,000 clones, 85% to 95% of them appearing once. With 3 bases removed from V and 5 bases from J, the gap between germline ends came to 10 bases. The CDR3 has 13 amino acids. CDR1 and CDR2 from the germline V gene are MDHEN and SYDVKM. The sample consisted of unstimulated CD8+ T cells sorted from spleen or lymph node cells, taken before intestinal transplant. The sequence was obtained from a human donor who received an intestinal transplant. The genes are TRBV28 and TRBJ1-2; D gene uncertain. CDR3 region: CASSLRVGYGYTF. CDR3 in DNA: TGTGCCAGCAGTTTGAGGGTTGGGTATGGCTACACCTTC.